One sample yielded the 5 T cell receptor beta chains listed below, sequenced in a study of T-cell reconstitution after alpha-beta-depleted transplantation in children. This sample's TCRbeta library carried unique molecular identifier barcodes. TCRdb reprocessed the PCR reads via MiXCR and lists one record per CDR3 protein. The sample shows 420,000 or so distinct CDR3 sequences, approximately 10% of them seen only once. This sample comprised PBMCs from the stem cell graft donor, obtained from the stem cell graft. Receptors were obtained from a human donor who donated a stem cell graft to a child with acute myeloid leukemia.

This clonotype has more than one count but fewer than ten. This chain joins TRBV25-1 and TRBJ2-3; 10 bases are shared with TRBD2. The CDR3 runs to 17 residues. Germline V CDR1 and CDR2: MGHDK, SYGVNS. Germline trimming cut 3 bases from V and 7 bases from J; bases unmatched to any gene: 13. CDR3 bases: TGTGCCAGCAGTGAGACCCCAAAGCGGGAGGGCTTAAATACGCAGTATTTT. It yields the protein CASSETPKREGLNTQYF.

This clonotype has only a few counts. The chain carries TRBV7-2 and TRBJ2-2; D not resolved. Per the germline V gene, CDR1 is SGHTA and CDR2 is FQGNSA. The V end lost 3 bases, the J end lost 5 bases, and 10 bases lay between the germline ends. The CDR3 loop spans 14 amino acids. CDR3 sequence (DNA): TGTGCCAGCAGCTTCGAAGCCGTAACCGGGGAGCTGTTTTTT. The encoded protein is CASSFEAVTGELFF. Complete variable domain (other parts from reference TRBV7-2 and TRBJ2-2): GAGVSQSPSNKVTEKGKDVELRCDPISGHTALYWYRQSLGQGLEFLIYFQGNSAPDKSGLPSDRFSAERTGGSVSTLTIQRTQQEDSAVYLCASSFEAVTGELFFGEGSRLTVL.

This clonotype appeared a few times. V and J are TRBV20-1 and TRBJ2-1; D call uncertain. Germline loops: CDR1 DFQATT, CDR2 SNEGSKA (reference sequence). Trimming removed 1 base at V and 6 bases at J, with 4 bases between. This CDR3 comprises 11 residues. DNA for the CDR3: TGCAGTGCTAGAGGCCCCAATGAGCAGTTCTTC. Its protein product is CSARGPNEQFF.

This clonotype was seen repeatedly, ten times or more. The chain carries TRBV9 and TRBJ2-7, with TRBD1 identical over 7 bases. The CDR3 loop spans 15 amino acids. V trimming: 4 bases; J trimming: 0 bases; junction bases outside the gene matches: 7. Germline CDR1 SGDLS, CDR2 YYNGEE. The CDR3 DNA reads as TGTGCCAGCAGCCTCGGGACAGCCAGCTCCTACGAGCAGTACTTC. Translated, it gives CASSLGTASSYEQYF.

CDR3: CSARLAGVLYEQFF. The CDR3, as DNA: TGCAGTGCTAGACTAGCGGGAGTGCTGTATGAGCAGTTCTTC. V and J are TRBV20-1 and TRBJ2-1; 10 bases match TRBD2. In germline, CDR1 is DFQATT, CDR2 SNEGSKA (reference sequence). The J segment lost 8 bases and the V segment lost 2 bases, leaving 6 bases of the junction unmatched. This CDR3 comprises 14 residues.